The clone carrying this TCR beta chain was seen at least ten times. This sample was included in a study of CD8 T cells in ankylosing spondylitis. TCRdb fed the 5' RACE reads into MiXCR, producing one record per CDR3 protein. The repertoire holds 130,000 or so distinct CDR3 sequences, with approximately 6.8% as singletons. V shed 0 bases and J shed 5 bases, with 11 bases lying between them. The CDR3 has 15 amino acids. This clonotype originated in a male donor with ankylosing spondylitis or in good health (not recorded which). The sequenced sample was blood, either unsorted or a sorted T cell fraction (not recorded which). This chain joins TRBV12-3 or TRBV12-4 and TRBJ1-5; no firm D call. CDR3 nucleotides: TGTGCCAGCAGTTTAGCCGGAGACCAGCATCAGCCCCAGCATTTT. Translation: CASSLAGDQHQPQHF.